Each of the 22 T cell receptor beta chains below was sequenced from the same sample in a study of regulatory T cells in long-lasting Graves disease. Time point meaning: newly diagnosed GD, antithyroid drugs for less than 3 months. Making the TCR library involved RNA that had been extracted from PBMCs. Combining iRepertoire HTBI primers with Arm-PCR of CDR3 regions, the authors built TCR beta libraries. TCRdb ran MiXCR on the multiplex PCR reads and lists one entry per CDR3 protein. This sample carries approximately 300,000 distinct CDR3 sequences, 18% of them seen once, and the ten largest clones take about two fifths. The input for sequencing was peripheral blood mononuclear cells (PBMCs), taken at new diagnosis, from a patient treated with antithyroid drugs. These receptors were taken from a female donor with Graves disease.

This clonotype has a count of ten or more. The rearrangement joins TRBV3-1 to TRBJ1-2, with D hard to call. The germline gives CDR1 LGHDT, CDR2 YNNKEL (reference sequence). This CDR3 is built from 12 residues. Trimming took off 0 bases at V and 8 bases at J, with 7 bases between the two ends. The CDR3 DNA reads as TGTGCCAGCAGCCAAGATCGGAGGGGCTACACCTTC. It yields the protein CASSQDRRGYTF.

CDR3 DNA sequence: TGTGCCAGCATCCCACAGGGGTTTTCCAACCTTCATAGCGGGACGGTGGAGCAGTTCTTC. It is translated as CASIPQGFSNLHSGTVEQFF. The chain is built from TRBV5-4 and TRBJ2-1; the D gene is possibly TRBD2 (8 bases). There are 20 residues in the CDR3. The V end lost 6 bases, the J end lost 10 bases, and 38 bases lay between the germline ends. Germline CDR1 reads SGHNT; CDR2 reads YYREEE (reference sequence). The variable domain in full, completed from reference TRBV5-4 and TRBJ2-1, reads ETGVTQSPTHLIKTRGQQVTLRCSSQSGHNTVSWYQQALGQGPQFIFQYYREEENGRGNFPPRFSGLQFPNYSSELNVNALELDDSALYLCASIPQGFSNLHSGTVEQFFGPGTRLTVL.

In its sample, this clonotype was seen many times. J is TRBJ2-3 and V is TRBV7-8, with TRBD1 matching 9 bases. V shed 4 bases and J 10 bases; nucleotides not matched to a gene: 6. Germline V CDR1 and CDR2: SGHVS, FQNEAQ. The CDR3 consists of 13 residues. The CDR3 DNA follows: TGTGCCAGCAGCTCCACAGGGGGCTGGGCGCAGTATTTT. Amino acid sequence: CASSSTGGWAQYF.

Many counts were recorded for this clonotype. The genes are TRBV28 and TRBJ2-5, with 11 bases fitting TRBD1. The CDR3 length is 17 residues. V shed 6 bases and J 5 bases; nucleotides not matched to a gene: 14. CDR1 is MDHEN, CDR2 SYDVKM, per germline. CDR3 residues: CASSSAPGQGDGETQYF. In DNA, the CDR3 is TGTGCCAGCAGCAGTGCACCGGGACAGGGGGATGGCGAGACCCAGTACTTC.

In this sample, this clonotype turned up many times. At one end, the junction sequence differs from germline, possibly due to a read error. This chain uses TRBV7-7 with TRBJ1-1; D remains ambiguous. The CDR3 loop spans 13 amino acids. Germline CDR1 SSHAT, CDR2 FNYEAQ (reference sequence). The CDR3: CASSLTVDTEAFF. For the CDR3, the DNA is TGTGCTAGCAGCTTGACGGTAGACACTGAAGCTTTCTTT.

This clonotype was counted a few times. The rearrangement joins TRBV6-1 to TRBJ2-5, with D maybe TRBD1 (6 bases). V gave up 10 bases and J gave up 3 bases, with 15 bases separating them. CDR1 MNHNS and CDR2 SASEGT come from the germline V gene. There are 13 residues in the CDR3. CDR3 residues: CATQSPGEETQYF. CDR3 nucleotides: TGTGCCACCCAATCCCCAGGGGAAGAGACCCAGTACTTC.

This clonotype was counted at least ten times. V and J are TRBV30 and TRBJ1-5, with D maybe TRBD1 (6 bases). The CDR3 consists of 13 residues. Per the germline V gene, CDR1 is GTSNPN and CDR2 is SVGIG (reference sequence). V gave up 1 base and J gave up 6 bases, with 10 bases separating them. CDR3 DNA sequence: TGTGCCTGGAGTGACCGGGGGCGTCAGCCCCAGCATTTT. This encodes CAWSDRGRQPQHF. Filled out from reference TRBV30 and TRBJ1-5, the complete variable domain reads SQTIHQWPATLVQPVGSPLSLECTVEGTSNPNLYWYRQAAGRGLQLLFYSVGIGQISSEVPQNLSASRPQDRQFILSSKKLLLSDSGFYLCAWSDRGRQPQHFGDGTRLSIL.

DNA of the CDR3: TGTGCCAGCAGCTCCCGTACACTAGCCGGGGGCACAGATACGCAGTATTTT. Its protein product is CASSSRTLAGGTDTQYF. The chain couples TRBV7-3 to TRBJ2-3, with D possibly TRBD2 on 6 matching bases. Germline V gene lookup returns CDR1 SGHTA and CDR2 FQGTGA. This CDR3 has 17 residues. The ends were cut back, 4 bases at V and 1 base at J, with 18 bases in the middle.

The chain joins TRBV2 to TRBJ2-7, with D possibly called TRBD1 or TRBD2 (5 bases each). Trimming took off 11 bases at V and 3 bases at J, with 17 bases between the two ends. The CDR3 has 13 amino acids. Germline V lookup: CDR1 SNHLY, CDR2 FYNNEI. The CDR3 protein is CACGSQVGYEQYF. Here the CDR3 DNA reads TGTGCCTGCGGGTCACAGGTTGGCTACGAGCAGTACTTC.

The table lists this clonotype with many counts. The chain carries TRBV15 and TRBJ2-7; 10 positions agree with TRBD2. V dropped 8 bases and J dropped 1; count of bases not matched to a gene: 8. CDR3 length equals 15 residues. Per the germline V gene, CDR1 is LNHNV and CDR2 is YYDKDF (reference sequence). The DNA for the CDR3 is TGTGCCACCTGGAGCGGGAGGGCCAAGTCCTACGAGCAGTACTTC. Translation: CATWSGRAKSYEQYF.

The chain couples TRBV12-3 or TRBV12-4 to TRBJ1-3, with D perhaps matching TRBD1 (6 bases). V was pared by 4 bases and J by 2 bases, with 12 bases between. The CDR3 has 15 amino acids. The CDR3 spells CASSWARDTGNTIYF. The CDR3 nucleotides are TGTGCCAGCAGTTGGGCCCGGGACACTGGAAACACCATATATTTT.

Many counts were recorded for this clonotype. The chain joins TRBV24-1 to TRBJ2-2, with D tentatively TRBD2 (5 bases). The germline gives CDR1 KGHDR, CDR2 SFDVKD. V shed 3 bases and J shed 4 bases, with 17 bases lying between them. The CDR3 consists of 17 residues. CDR3 in amino acids: CATSDDPGTWLTGELFF. DNA of the CDR3: TGTGCCACCAGTGATGATCCGGGAACCTGGCTCACCGGGGAGCTGTTTTTT.

DNA for the CDR3: TGTGCCAGCAGCCCCGGCCGGGGGCGCAAGGCTGGCTACACCTTC. Translation: CASSPGRGRKAGYTF. The chain recombines TRBV11-2 with TRBJ1-2; tentatively, D is TRBD1 (6 bases). Per the germline V gene, CDR1 is SGHAT and CDR2 is FQNNGV. V lost 5 bases and J lost 7, with 20 bases in between. This CDR3 comprises 15 residues.

V is TRBV27 and J is TRBJ1-1; possibly TRBD1 for D (5 bases). Trimming cost V 5 bases and J 1 base, with 17 bases left between them. The CDR3 is 16 residues long. Germline CDR1 and CDR2: MNHEY and SMNVEV (reference sequence). CDR3 region: CASSPHRTFPNTEAFF. In DNA form, the CDR3 reads TGTGCCAGCAGTCCCCACAGGACCTTCCCGAACACTGAAGCTTTCTTT.

The chain has TRBV20-1 and TRBJ2-1; tentative D call: TRBD1 (5 bases). The CDR3 covers 12 residues. The germline V gene has CDR1 DFQATT and CDR2 SNEGSKA (reference sequence). The V end lost 5 bases, the J end lost 6 bases, and 11 bases lay between the germline ends. CDR3 in DNA: TGCAGTGCTTGGGGCCCAGGCAATGAGCAGTTCTTC. It codes for CSAWGPGNEQFF.

This clonotype was observed at least ten times. The chain carries TRBV6-1 and TRBJ2-1, with 11 bases identical to TRBD2. The CDR3 spans 15 residues. Germline V lookup: CDR1 MNHNS, CDR2 SASEGT. V shed 6 bases, J shed 5 bases, and the junction held 6 bases outside the gene matches. The CDR3 here is CASRLLAGEDNEQFF. Written as DNA, the CDR3 is TGTGCCAGCAGACTACTAGCGGGAGAGGACAATGAGCAGTTCTTC.

The V call is TRBV5-4, the J call TRBJ2-5; 10 bases align to TRBD2. TRBJ2-1 explains the end of the DNA better; the J call may be wrong. CDR3 size: 15 residues. The germline CDR1 and CDR2 sequences are SGHNT and YYREEE (reference sequence). Here the CDR3 reads CASNLGTSELVEQFF. Here the CDR3 DNA reads TGTGCCAGCAACCTAGGGACTAGCGAACTTGTTGAGCAGTTCTTC.

This clonotype was picked up a small number of times. This chain connects TRBV2 to TRBJ2-7; weak D call: TRBD1 (6 bases). The V end lost 8 bases, the J end lost 3 bases, and 8 bases lay between the germline ends. The germline V gene has CDR1 SNHLY and CDR2 FYNNEI. The CDR3 is 11 amino acids. The CDR3: CASGTLYEQYF. CDR3 in DNA: TGTGCCAGCGGGACACTCTACGAGCAGTACTTC.

This clonotype was detected ten times or more. This chain uses TRBV20-1 with TRBJ2-1; 7 bases map to TRBD2. CDR1 is DFQATT, CDR2 SNEGSKA, per germline (reference sequence). CDR3 length: 15 residues. Trimming at V came to 0 bases and at J to 5 bases, leaving 7 bases not matched to a gene. The DNA of the CDR3 is TGCAGTGCTAGAGATCGAGAACGGGAGGACAATGAGCAGTTCTTC. Translating it yields CSARDREREDNEQFF.

This clonotype was seen a few times. The germline gene is not matched at one end of the junction; a read error may be the cause. V is TRBV19 and J is TRBJ2-7, with 7 positions matching TRBD2. This CDR3 is built from 16 residues. Germline CDR1 and CDR2: LNHDA and SQIVND (reference sequence). The CDR3 loop is CVSSPGGGLKPYEQYF. The CDR3, as DNA: TGTGTCAGTAGTCCGGGAGGAGGCCTTAAACCCTACGAGCAGTACTTC.

This clonotype was seen repeatedly, ten times or more. V is TRBV2 and J is TRBJ2-3; D not resolved. The germline V and J ends were trimmed by 7 bases and 8 bases, with 16 bases remaining between them. Germline V gene data show CDR1 as SNHLY and CDR2 as FYNNEI. The CDR3 sequence is 13 residues long. CDR3 residues: CASNPFEIGTQYF. The DNA of the CDR3 is TGTGCCAGCAACCCCTTTGAGATCGGTACGCAGTATTTT.

This clonotype has ten or more counts. The genes are TRBV11-2 and TRBJ2-7, with 7 positions matching TRBD2. Germline CDR1 is SGHAT and CDR2 is FQNNGV. J gave up 4 bases and V 5 bases, and 8 bases lay outside the gene matches. The CDR3 covers 14 residues. The CDR3 nucleotides are TGTGCCAGCAGCCACGCATCTAGCGGATACGAGCAGTACTTC. Amino acids: CASSHASSGYEQYF. Full variable domain (outside the CDR3, taken from reference TRBV11-2 and TRBJ2-7): EAGVAQSPRYKIIEKRQSVAFWCNPISGHATLYWYQQILGQGPKLLIQFQNNGVVDDSQLPKDRFSAERLKGVDSTLKIQPAKLEDSAVYLCASSHASSGYEQYFGPGTRLTVT.